Presented here are 17 T cell receptor beta chains from one specimen sequenced in a study of blood T cells in healthy people across ages (dated by TCRdb to between 2014 and 2017). Receptors were amplified or captured by 5' RACE. The instrument was an Illumina HiSeq 2500. A second about 7 to 11 cycle PCR used a sample-barcoded 5' primer and a J-beta primer mix. TCRdb applied fastp at Q25 and MiXCR to the public reads, then kept only in-frame beta chains. Entries are consolidated by CDR3 protein sequence, retaining the most common genes and DNA. In this sample the table shows more than 1 million distinct CDR3 sequences, under 55% of which occur a single time. Approximately 17% of the sample belongs to the ten largest clones. The sample taken for sequencing was blood. These receptors were collected from a woman aged 60-70 years in good health.

The chain couples TRBV20-1 to TRBJ2-3; D remains unclear. The CDR3 extends over 15 amino acids. The germline V gene encodes CDR1 DFQATT and CDR2 SNEGSKA (reference sequence). Trimming stripped 7 bases from V and 2 bases from J, with 19 bases between. Here the CDR3 reads CSVTRTPGTTDTQYF. Here the CDR3 DNA reads TGCAGTGTCACCCGTACGCCGGGTACCACAGATACGCAGTATTTT.

The chain joins TRBV3-1 to TRBJ2-1; 11 nucleotides align to TRBD2. From germline, CDR1 is LGHDT and CDR2 YNNKEL (reference sequence). V dropped 1 base and J dropped 2; count of bases not matched to a gene: 1. This CDR3 spans 16 amino acids. The DNA for the CDR3 is TGTGCCAGCAGCCAAGGGGGACTAGCGGCCTACAATGAGCAGTTCTTC. Translation: CASSQGGLAAYNEQFF.

This clonotype was counted only a few times. The gene calls are TRBV27 and TRBJ2-5, with D perhaps TRBD2 (6 bases). CDR1 and CDR2 from the germline V gene are MNHEY and SMNVEV (reference sequence). The CDR3 totals 14 residues. Trimming cost V 4 bases and J 5 bases, with 14 bases left between them. CDR3 protein: CASSWSSGGETQYF. Here the CDR3 DNA reads TGTGCCAGCAGTTGGTCCAGTGGGGGGGAGACCCAGTACTTC.

The J gene is TRBJ1-4, the V gene TRBV20-1; D is perhaps TRBD1 (5 bases). Trimming took 4 bases from V and 7 from J, leaving 16 bases between them. The CDR3 covers 14 residues. Germline lookup yields CDR1 DFQATT and CDR2 SNEGSKA (reference sequence). Written as DNA, the CDR3 is TGCAGTGCTACTGGACATGGTTTAAGTGAAAAACTGTTTTTT. This gives the protein CSATGHGLSEKLFF.

This clonotype has a handful of counts. The J gene is TRBJ2-3, the V gene TRBV3-1; TRBD2 aligns across 8 bases. Trimming took 4 bases from V and 3 from J; bases not matched to a gene: 6. Germline lookup yields CDR1 LGHDT and CDR2 YNNKEL (reference sequence). This CDR3 is 15 amino acids long. CDR3 in amino acids: CASSPYGGRTDTQYF. The CDR3 region has the DNA TGTGCCAGCAGCCCCTATGGCGGGAGGACAGATACGCAGTATTTT.

This chain links TRBV6-5 with TRBJ2-7; TRBD1 matches at 8 bases. The CDR3 runs to 15 residues. The V and J ends lost 5 bases and 2 bases, in that order; junction bases with no gene match: 8. In germline, CDR1 is MNHEY, CDR2 SVGAGI. The CDR3 DNA sequence: TGTGCCAGCAGTACCGGGACAGGACCTACCTACGAGCAGTACTTC. Amino acids: CASSTGTGPTYEQYF.

CDR3 sequence (DNA): TGCGCCAGCAGCCAAGCTCCTAACTATGGCTACACCTTC. Protein sequence: CASSQAPNYGYTF. The chain is built from TRBV4-1 and TRBJ1-2; D is unclear. CDR3 length equals 13 residues. V was clipped by 1 base and J by 0 bases, with 3 bases between them. The germline CDR1 and CDR2 sequences are MGHRA and YSYEKL.

This clonotype was detected many times. The chain joins TRBV7-2 to TRBJ2-3; TRBD2 matches at 8 bases. V was clipped by 1 base and J by 4 bases; unmatched bases: 4. Germline CDR1 SGHTA, CDR2 FQGNSA. There are 15 residues in the CDR3. In DNA form, the CDR3 reads TGTGCCAGCAGCTTAGTCGGCGGGAGGCCAGATACGCAGTATTTT. It specifies CASSLVGGRPDTQYF.

This clonotype was observed a few times. The chain is built from TRBV3-1 and TRBJ1-2, with D perhaps matching TRBD1 (5 bases). The germline gives CDR1 LGHDT, CDR2 YNNKEL (reference sequence). This CDR3 is 15 amino acids long. V lost 1 base and J lost 6, with 15 bases in between. The CDR3 DNA reads TGTGCCAGCAGCCAAGGGCCACAGGCTGAGCATGGCTACACCTTC. Translating it yields CASSQGPQAEHGYTF.

This CDR3 reads CASSPWGTYEQYF. The CDR3 region has the DNA TGTGCCAGCAGCCCGTGGGGGACCTACGAGCAGTACTTC. J is TRBJ2-7 and V is TRBV28; D may correspond to TRBD1 or TRBD2 (5 bases each). CDR1 is MDHEN and CDR2 is SYDVKM in the germline V gene. V was cut by 6 bases and J by 2 bases, with 11 bases left in between. The CDR3 is 13 residues long.

The rearrangement uses TRBV25-1 and TRBJ1-5, with 8 bases that match TRBD1. This CDR3 comprises 18 residues. Germline-derived CDR1 and CDR2 are MGHDK and SYGVNS. V trimming: 4 bases; J trimming: 3 bases; junction bases outside the gene matches: 14. The CDR3 sequence is CASSGIRQGRKNNQPQHF. CDR3 DNA sequence: TGTGCCAGCAGTGGAATCAGACAGGGGAGGAAAAACAATCAGCCCCAGCATTTT.

This clonotype was counted between two and nine times. The chain couples TRBV12-3 or TRBV12-4 to TRBJ1-2; D call uncertain. V was trimmed by 7 bases and J by 8 bases, leaving 17 bases between them. CDR3 length: 13 amino acids. The CDR3, as DNA: TGTGCCAGCACGCTCGCAGAGTTCTCCGGCTACACCTTC. Amino acid sequence: CASTLAEFSGYTF.

The V call is TRBV5-1, the J call TRBJ1-5; D is possibly TRBD1 (6 bases). This CDR3 contains 14 residues. Germline V CDR1 and CDR2: SGHRS, YFSETQ. The ends were cut back, 7 bases at V and 7 bases at J, with 18 bases in the middle. The CDR3 nucleotides read TGCGCCAGCGCATCAGGGGAAGTTGGCCAGCCCCAGCATTTT. Translated: CASASGEVGQPQHF.

This clonotype was observed a handful of times. This rearrangement joins TRBV28 to TRBJ2-1; TRBD1 is a possible D gene (6 bases). V lost 2 bases and J 6 bases, leaving 14 bases between the germline ends. The CDR3 contains 15 residues. Germline assignment: CDR1 MDHEN and CDR2 SYDVKM. The CDR3 here is CASSLEGEALNEQFF. The CDR3, as DNA: TGTGCCAGCAGTTTAGAGGGGGAAGCACTCAATGAGCAGTTCTTC.

The genes are TRBV20-1 and TRBJ1-5, with TRBD1 matching 7 bases. The germline V gene encodes CDR1 DFQATT and CDR2 SNEGSKA (reference sequence). The CDR3 is 14 residues long. J was trimmed by 9 bases and V by 8 bases; bases with no gene match: 16. CDR3: CSPRSDRDFGPQHF. CDR3 nucleotide sequence: TGCAGTCCACGATCCGACAGGGACTTTGGGCCCCAGCATTTT.

The chain is built from TRBV27 and TRBJ2-5; a possible D gene is TRBD2 (6 bases). The CDR3 contains 12 residues. Germline CDR1 MNHEY, CDR2 SMNVEV (reference sequence). Trimming cost V 8 bases and J 6 bases, with 13 bases left between them. The CDR3 here is CASRRDLKTQYF. The CDR3 region has the DNA TGTGCCAGCCGCCGGGACTTGAAGACCCAGTACTTC.

The chain recombines TRBV7-9 with TRBJ2-1; tentative D call: TRBD1 (5 bases). CDR1 and CDR2 (germline): SEHNR, FQNEAQ (reference sequence). The germline V and J ends were trimmed by 7 bases and 2 bases, with 15 bases remaining between them. The CDR3 has 15 amino acids. CDR3 DNA sequence: TGTGCCAGCACGGAACGACAGACGCCCTACAATGAGCAGTTCTTC. Its translation: CASTERQTPYNEQFF. The whole variable domain, remainder taken from reference TRBV7-9 and TRBJ2-1, is DTGVSQNPRHKITKRGQNVTFRCDPISEHNRLYWYRQTLGQGPEFLTYFQNEAQLEKSRLLSDRFSAERPKGSFSTLEIQRTEQGDSAMYLCASTERQTPYNEQFFGPGTRLTVL.